The source of this T cell receptor (beta chain) is a study of T-cell memory formation after mild COVID-19. Across the whole study: Across donors, TCR clusters were largely donor specific. Study outcomes and limitations: Pre-infection memory showed some responding clones, and this suggested that cross-reactive memory joined. Clones that shrank (day 15 to 85) were balanced CD4/CD8, whereas later expanders leaned CD4+. Chiefly within CM and EM were the contracting CD4+ clones; CD8+ ones were within EMRA.

This clonotype was counted a few times. What it recognizes is unknown. TCRdb passed the 5' RACE reads through MiXCR, listing each CDR3 protein once. The sample records approximately 260,000 distinct CDR3 sequences, roughly 18% being singletons. The V gene's germline CDR1 is MGHRA and CDR2 YSYEKL. The CDR3 consists of 14 residues. The V end was cut by 0 bases, the J end by 5 bases, with 11 bases between. The chain is built from TRBV4-1 and TRBJ2-7; TRBD1 might be the D (5 bases). Source material: PBMCs or a T cell subset sorted from them (not recorded which). This clonotype was sampled from a man younger than 35 who had mild COVID-19 (a few samples of this study predate the infection). Cell type and time point are not known. CDR3 residues: CASSQDRVGHEQYF. The CDR3 DNA sequence: TGCGCCAGCAGCCAAGACAGGGTTGGCCACGAGCAGTACTTC.